This is a list of T cell receptor beta chains from one sample in a study of regulatory T cells in long-lasting Graves disease. TCRdb re-analysed the multiplex PCR reads in MiXCR, keeping a single row per CDR3 protein. The data hold 370,000 or so distinct CDR3 sequences, with around 15% observed a single time. This sample was also put to use in a study of T cells in Graves' hyperthyroidism and ophthalmopathy.

Sequencing used peripheral blood mononuclear cells (PBMCs), obtained at new diagnosis, from a patient treated with antithyroid drugs. These receptors came from a woman aged 18 to 35 with Graves disease. Both conserved end residues are part of each CDR3.

TRBJ2-3 17 TRBV7-9 CASSLAKDSGNTDTQYF
TRBJ1-6 14 TRBV6-1 CASSEWGNNSPLHF
TRBJ2-2 15 TRBV30 CAWKLAGVNTGELFF
TRBJ2-5 15 TRBV4-3 CASSQVVPGGETQYF
TRBJ1-5 16 TRBV19 CASSGDSRYSNQPQHF
TRBJ2-1 16 TRBV24-1 CATSDPAGAGYNEQFF
- 17 TRBV3-1 CASSLGTSGRAEETQYF
TRBJ2-4 17 TRBV5-6 CASSFGTQRSTSDIQYF
TRBJ1-1 15 TRBV9 CASSVVERGNTEAFF
TRBJ1-4 16 TRBV13 CASSLRTPSGDEKLFF
TRBJ1-5 13 TRBV6-1 CASSGQGVQPQHF
TRBJ1-5 13 TRBV18 CASSPGREKPQHF